Shown below are 26 T cell receptor beta chains from a single sample sequenced in a study of shared clonotypes between healthy human individuals. Clones were sequenced by immunoSEQ multiplex PCR, and TCRdb holds only the in-frame ones, with some missing. The sample carries nearly 1 million clones, approximately 76% recorded once. The specimen was memory CD4+ T cells sorted from blood. Subset in this sample: CD45RA-negative fraction. Receptors were obtained from a young man in good health.

As regards this clone: At the DNA level, this CDR3 is encoded by other sequences in the same sample as well. The chain has TRBV18 and TRBJ2-5; the D is unclear. With 3 bases removed from V and 2 bases from J, the gap between germline ends came to 4 bases. The CDR3 length is 12 residues. Germline loops: CDR1 KGHSH, CDR2 LQKENI. The CDR3 loop is CASSPQQETQYF. The CDR3 DNA reads as TGTGCCAGCTCACCTCAACAAGAGACCCAGTACTTC.

V and J are TRBV4-2 and TRBJ2-7; TRBD2 matches 8 bases. This CDR3 region has 17 residues. Trimming took 3 bases from V and 2 from J; bases not matched to a gene: 12. Germline CDR1 LGHNA, CDR2 YNFKEQ. The CDR3 nucleotides are TGTGCCAGCAGCCAGACTATTACTAGCGGCACAACCTACGAGCAGTACTTC. Protein sequence: CASSQTITSGTTYEQYF.

Note on this clone: Distinct nucleotide sequences in the sample also encode this CDR3. The V gene is TRBV5-1, the J gene TRBJ1-2; D gene unclear. Trimming removed 0 bases at V and 0 bases at J, with 9 bases between. The V gene's germline CDR1 is SGHRS and CDR2 YFSETQ. This CDR3 region has 15 residues. CDR3 bases: TGCGCCAGCAGCTTGGGTTCGAGCACTAACTATGGCTACACCTTC. Translation gives CASSLGSSTNYGYTF.

The J gene is TRBJ2-5, the V gene TRBV10-3; the D is unclear. The ends were cut back, 2 bases at V and 0 bases at J, with 16 bases in the middle. The length of the CDR3 is 17 residues. The germline V gene encodes CDR1 ENHRY and CDR2 SYGVKD. CDR3 protein: CAISEGRAAPYQETQYF. The CDR3 DNA is TGTGCCATCAGTGAGGGACGGGCAGCACCGTACCAAGAGACCCAGTACTTC.

This clone has ten or more counts. The rearrangement uses TRBV6-1 and TRBJ1-2; 8 bases map to TRBD1. The CDR3 is 13 residues long. Germline V gives CDR1 MNHNS, CDR2 SASEGT. Trimming removed 9 bases from V and 0 bases from J; junction bases left unmatched: 3. DNA for the CDR3: TGTGCCAGTCAGGGGGCAGCTAACTATGGCTACACCTTC. Protein sequence: CASQGAANYGYTF.

The gene calls are TRBV5-5 and TRBJ2-2, with 10 bases fitting TRBD1. Germline values: CDR1 SGHKS, CDR2 YYEKEE (reference sequence). The CDR3 has 17 amino acids. J was trimmed by 0 bases and V by 4 bases; bases with no gene match: 6. The CDR3 reads CASSRGTGVTNTGELFF. The DNA for the CDR3 is TGTGCCAGCAGCCGAGGGACAGGGGTGACGAACACCGGGGAGCTGTTTTTT.

This clone has ten or more counts. The rearrangement links TRBV27 to TRBJ2-7; tentative D call: TRBD1 (6 bases). The CDR3 runs to 15 residues. Trimming pared 6 bases from V and 6 bases from J, leaving 21 bases between. The V gene's germline CDR1 is MNHEY and CDR2 SMNVEV (reference sequence). CDR3 coding DNA: TGTGCCAGCAGGCCAACCACAGGGATGCGTGGCGAGCAGTACTTC. It encodes CASRPTTGMRGEQYF.

This chain joins TRBV27 and TRBJ1-6; 7 bases are shared with TRBD1. The germline V gene has CDR1 MNHEY and CDR2 SMNVEV (reference sequence). J lost 11 bases, V lost 6 bases, and 7 bases had no gene match. The CDR3 is 13 amino acids. In DNA, the CDR3 is TGTGCCAGCAGGTCCATACAGGGGACACCCCTCCACTTT. It translates to CASRSIQGTPLHF.

The chain combines TRBV5-1 with TRBJ2-2; D gene ambiguous. CDR3 length equals 15 residues. Germline CDR1 is SGHRS and CDR2 is YFSETQ. The CDR3 region has the DNA TGCGTTTCTCAGCCAGGCCTAATCGTCCCCGGGGAGCTGTTTTTT. It specifies CVSQPGLIVPGELFF.

This chain links TRBV7-9 with TRBJ2-5; D assignment may be TRBD1 or TRBD2 (5 bases each). Germline V CDR1 and CDR2: SEHNR, FQNEAQ (reference sequence). Between the trimmed V and J ends, which lost 5 bases and 5 bases, there was a span of 15 bases. The CDR3 consists of 14 residues. CDR3 sequence: CASSRPGPWETQYF. The CDR3 DNA follows: TGTGCCAGCAGCAGACCGGGACCCTGGGAGACCCAGTACTTC.

As DNA, the CDR3 is TGTGCCTGGAACGCTCGGATACTAGCGGGAGTCAGTGAGCAGTTCTTC. It translates to CAWNARILAGVSEQFF. The chain employs TRBV30 and TRBJ2-1; TRBD2 matches at 11 bases. This CDR3 is 16 amino acids long. CDR1 and CDR2 from the germline V gene are GTSNPN and SVGIG (reference sequence). With 4 bases clipped from V and 9 bases from J, the junction kept 14 bases outside the gene matches.

The chain's CDR3 is CAWSVGSGVSYEQYF. The CDR3, as DNA: TGTGCCTGGAGTGTAGGGTCAGGGGTGTCCTACGAGCAGTACTTC. The rearrangement joins TRBV30 to TRBJ2-7; D possibly corresponds to TRBD1 (6 bases). V was trimmed by 0 bases and J by 1 base, leaving 13 bases between them. The germline CDR1 and CDR2 sequences are GTSNPN and SVGIG (reference sequence). The CDR3 runs to 15 residues. The full variable domain, completed using reference TRBV30 and TRBJ2-7, is SQTIHQWPATLVQPVGSPLSLECTVEGTSNPNLYWYRQAAGRGLQLLFYSVGIGQISSEVPQNLSASRPQDRQFILSSKKLLLSDSGFYLCAWSVGSGVSYEQYFGPGTRLTVT.

This clone was seen more than once but under ten times. The chain couples TRBV7-3 to TRBJ2-3, with D unresolved. The germline V gene has CDR1 SGHTA and CDR2 FQGTGA. V lost 5 bases and J 1 base, leaving 10 bases between the germline ends. This CDR3 is 14 amino acids long. The CDR3 protein is CASSPSMGTDTQYF. The CDR3 bases are TGTGCCAGCAGCCCCTCCATGGGCACAGATACGCAGTATTTT.

The chain recombines TRBV11-2 with TRBJ2-1; the D gene is possibly TRBD1 (6 bases). V shed 1 base and J shed 7 bases, with 17 bases lying between them. This CDR3 spans 16 amino acids. Germline V CDR1 and CDR2: SGHAT, FQNNGV. The CDR3 region has the DNA TGTGCCAGCAGCTTAGGGGTCCAGGGTAGGGGGAATGAGCAGTTCTTC. Translation gives CASSLGVQGRGNEQFF.

The gene calls are TRBV30 and TRBJ1-6; 8 positions match TRBD1. With 4 bases clipped from V and 14 bases from J, the junction kept 13 bases outside the gene matches. This CDR3 is built from 14 residues. The germline CDR1 and CDR2 sequences are GTSNPN and SVGIG (reference sequence). The CDR3 spells CAWNRGTGEVSLHF. In DNA, the CDR3 is TGTGCCTGGAATCGCGGGACAGGAGAAGTGTCCCTCCACTTT.

The chain is built from TRBV5-6 and TRBJ2-2; possibly TRBD1 for D (6 bases). The CDR3 runs to 15 residues. V was shortened by 4 bases and J by 1 base, with 11 bases between the two germline ends. CDR1 is SGHDT and CDR2 is YYEEEE in the germline V gene. The CDR3 region has the DNA TGTGCCAGCAGCCCCGGGACAAAGAACACCGGGGAGCTGTTTTTT. Translation gives CASSPGTKNTGELFF.

The gene calls are TRBV28 and TRBJ1-2; D gene uncertain. V gave up 2 bases and J gave up 0 bases, with 4 bases separating them. This CDR3 has 13 residues. CDR1 and CDR2 (germline): MDHEN, SYDVKM. In DNA, the CDR3 is TGTGCCAGCAGTTTAGATCCTAACTATGGCTACACCTTC. Protein product: CASSLDPNYGYTF.

This clone was counted only a few times. This rearrangement joins TRBV18 to TRBJ1-4, with D unresolved. Trimming took off 4 bases at V and 0 bases at J, with 6 bases between the two ends. The CDR3 is made up of 14 amino acids. Per the germline V gene, CDR1 is KGHSH and CDR2 is LQKENI. The chain's CDR3 is CASSLQSTNEKLFF. As DNA, the CDR3 is TGTGCCAGCTCACTACAGTCAACTAATGAAAAACTGTTTTTT.

The chain uses TRBV5-1 and TRBJ1-1, with 8 nucleotides matching TRBD1. Looked up from germline, CDR1 is SGHRS and CDR2 is YFSETQ. This CDR3 has 14 residues. V shed 4 bases and J 1 base; nucleotides not matched to a gene: 3. The CDR3: CASSGGTGNTEAFF. As DNA, the CDR3 is TGCGCCAGCAGCGGGGGGACAGGGAACACTGAAGCTTTCTTT.

The chain combines TRBV9 with TRBJ2-6; D gene uncertain. Trimming removed 0 bases at V and 0 bases at J, with 4 bases between. Germline-derived CDR1 and CDR2 are SGDLS and YYNGEE. This CDR3 contains 15 residues. The DNA of the CDR3 is TGTGCCAGCAGCGTAGCAGTCTCTGGGGCCAACGTCCTGACTTTC. Protein product: CASSVAVSGANVLTF.

This chain uses TRBV19 with TRBJ2-7; the D is unclear. This CDR3 has 13 amino acids. V dropped 4 bases and J dropped 3 bases, with 10 bases sitting between them. Germline CDR1 and CDR2: LNHDA and SQIVND (reference sequence). Here the CDR3 DNA reads TGTGCCAGTAGTACCATAGCAGGCTACGAGCAGTACTTC. This gives the protein CASSTIAGYEQYF.

This chain uses TRBV5-3 with TRBJ2-3; TRBD1 is a possible D gene (6 bases). TRBV5-3 is an ORF; its function is uncertain. This CDR3 spans 18 amino acids. V lost 4 bases, J lost 6 bases, and 27 bases lay in between. DNA of the CDR3: TGTGCCAGAAGCAGCAGTACAGGGAAAGGTAGACTAAGGGATACGCAGTATTTT. Translation gives CARSSSTGKGRLRDTQYF.

The chain links TRBV2 to TRBJ2-1, with 9 bases fitting TRBD2. Germline V gene sequence: CDR1 SNHLY, CDR2 FYNNEI. The CDR3 sequence is 13 residues long. V shed 4 bases, J shed 9 bases, and the junction held 4 bases outside the gene matches. This CDR3 reads CASSVGLASEQFF. The CDR3 bases are TGTGCCAGCAGTGTAGGACTAGCGAGTGAGCAGTTCTTC.

This rearrangement joins TRBV5-1 to TRBJ1-3; D is undetermined. The ends were cut back, 2 bases at V and 4 bases at J, with 7 bases in the middle. The CDR3 covers 13 residues. From germline, CDR1 is SGHRS and CDR2 YFSETQ. The CDR3: CASSFEVGNTIYF. CDR3 bases: TGCGCCAGCAGCTTTGAGGTCGGAAACACCATATATTTT. Combining the CDR3 with reference TRBV5-1 and TRBJ1-3 gives the whole variable domain KAGVTQTPRYLIKTRGQQVTLSCSPISGHRSVSWYQQTPGQGLQFLFEYFSETQRNKGNFPGRFSGRQFSNSRSEMNVSTLELGDSALYLCASSFEVGNTIYFGEGSWLTVV.

On this clone itself: A much larger clone differs from this one at a single base, so this may be a read error. The chain is built from TRBV7-3 and TRBJ2-7; 9 bases are shared with TRBD1. Germline CDR1 SGHTA, CDR2 FQGTGA. The CDR3 extends over 15 amino acids. V lost 2 bases, J lost 1 base, and 3 bases stayed unmatched. The CDR3 sequence is CASSLFGTGSYEQYF. Written as DNA, the CDR3 is TGTGCCAGCAGCTTATTTGGGACAGGGTCCTACGAGCAGTACTTC.

The chain joins TRBV6-1 to TRBJ1-4, with D tentatively TRBD1 (6 bases). CDR1 and CDR2 (germline): MNHNS, SASEGT. Trimming cost V 0 bases and J 8 bases, with 19 bases left between them. The CDR3 sequence is 17 residues long. The CDR3 sequence: CASSEAQAGEWGEKLFF. The DNA of the CDR3 is TGTGCCAGCAGTGAAGCCCAAGCAGGGGAGTGGGGAGAAAAACTGTTTTTT.